One and the same sample provided the 2 T cell receptor beta chains below, sequenced in a study of beta chain features in type 1 diabetes. These receptors have no identified antigens. As every portion of the isolated RNA was reverse transcribed, the sequencing read expressed TCRB transcripts. The data were produced by immunoSEQ multiplex PCR, yet TCRdb's version contains in-frame clones alone and is incomplete. The top ten hold approximately 0.086% of the sample, which has some 240,000 clones, 16% seen once. Study-wide results and caveats: People with Type 1 diabetes carried modestly yet significantly shorter TCRB CDR3s in all four CD4+ subsets.

Sequenced input: naive CD4+ T cells from blood. Every receptor here comes from a man aged 25-45 years with type 1 diabetes.

The chain joins TRBV6-5 to TRBJ2-5; no clear D. The V and J ends lost 6 bases and 8 bases respectively, with 10 bases between them. Per the germline V gene, CDR1 is MNHEY and CDR2 is SVGAGI. The CDR3 is 11 residues long. This chain's CDR3 is CASSLLSTQYF. In nucleotides, the CDR3 is TGTGCCAGCAGCCTGCTGAGTACCCAGTACTTC.

Worth noting for this clone: The same CDR3 can be traced to other DNA sequences in this sample. V is TRBV18 and J is TRBJ2-3, with D unresolved. The ends were cut back, 0 bases at V and 5 bases at J, with 3 bases in the middle. The CDR3 totals 12 residues. Germline CDR1 reads KGHSH; CDR2 reads LQKENI. The DNA for the CDR3 is TGTGCCAGCTCACCACCGGGAGATACGCAGTATTTT. Translated, it gives CASSPPGDTQYF. The full variable domain, in which reference TRBV18 and TRBJ2-3 provide the parts outside the CDR3, is NAGVMQNPRHLVRRRGQEARLRCSPMKGHSHVYWYRQLPEEGLKFMVYLQKENIIDESGMPKERFSAEFPKEGPSILRIQQVVRGDSAAYFCASSPPGDTQYFGPGTRLTVL.